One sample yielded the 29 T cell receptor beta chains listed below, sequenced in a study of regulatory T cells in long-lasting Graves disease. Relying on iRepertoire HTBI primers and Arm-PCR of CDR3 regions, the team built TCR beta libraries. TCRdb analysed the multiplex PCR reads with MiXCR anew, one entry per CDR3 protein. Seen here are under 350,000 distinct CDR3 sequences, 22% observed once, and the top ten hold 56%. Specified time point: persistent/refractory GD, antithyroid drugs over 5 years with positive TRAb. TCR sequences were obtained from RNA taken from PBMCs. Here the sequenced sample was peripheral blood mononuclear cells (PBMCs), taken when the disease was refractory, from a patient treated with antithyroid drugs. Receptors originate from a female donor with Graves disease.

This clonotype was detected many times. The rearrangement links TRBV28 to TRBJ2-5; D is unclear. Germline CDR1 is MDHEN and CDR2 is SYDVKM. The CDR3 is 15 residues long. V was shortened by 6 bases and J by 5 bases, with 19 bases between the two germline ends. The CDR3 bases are TGTGCCAGCAGCCACCTCGCCCGGACCGGTGAGACCCAGTACTTC. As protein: CASSHLARTGETQYF.

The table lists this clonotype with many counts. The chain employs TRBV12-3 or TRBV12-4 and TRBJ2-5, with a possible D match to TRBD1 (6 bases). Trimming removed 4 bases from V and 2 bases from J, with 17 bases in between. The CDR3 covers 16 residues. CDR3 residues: CASSSGTTSPQETQYF. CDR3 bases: TGTGCCAGCAGTTCAGGGACAACCTCGCCGCAAGAGACCCAGTACTTC.

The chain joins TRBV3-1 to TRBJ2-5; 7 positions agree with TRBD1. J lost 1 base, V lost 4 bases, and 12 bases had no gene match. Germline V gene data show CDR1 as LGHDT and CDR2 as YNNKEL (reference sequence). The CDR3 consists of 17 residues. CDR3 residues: CASSPGLRTGLQETQYF. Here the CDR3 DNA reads TGTGCCAGCAGCCCGGGGCTCCGGACAGGCCTCCAAGAGACCCAGTACTTC.

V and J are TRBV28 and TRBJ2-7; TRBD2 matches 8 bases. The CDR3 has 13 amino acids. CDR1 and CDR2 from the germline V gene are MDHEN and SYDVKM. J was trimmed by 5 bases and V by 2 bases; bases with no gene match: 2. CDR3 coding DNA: TGTGCCAGCAGTTTAACACTAGCGGACGAGCAGTACTTC. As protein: CASSLTLADEQYF.

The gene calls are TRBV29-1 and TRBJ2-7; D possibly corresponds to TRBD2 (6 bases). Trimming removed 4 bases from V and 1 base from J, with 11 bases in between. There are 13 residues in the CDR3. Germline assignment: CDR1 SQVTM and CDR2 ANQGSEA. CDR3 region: CSVAGGVSYEQYF. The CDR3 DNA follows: TGCAGCGTTGCCGGCGGGGTGTCCTACGAGCAGTACTTC.

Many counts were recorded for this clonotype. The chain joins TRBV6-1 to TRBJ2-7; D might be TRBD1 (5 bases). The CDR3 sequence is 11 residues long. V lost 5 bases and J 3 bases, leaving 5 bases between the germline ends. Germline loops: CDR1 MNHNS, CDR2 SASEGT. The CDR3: CASSRGYEQYF. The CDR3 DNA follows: TGTGCCAGCAGTAGGGGCTACGAGCAGTACTTC.

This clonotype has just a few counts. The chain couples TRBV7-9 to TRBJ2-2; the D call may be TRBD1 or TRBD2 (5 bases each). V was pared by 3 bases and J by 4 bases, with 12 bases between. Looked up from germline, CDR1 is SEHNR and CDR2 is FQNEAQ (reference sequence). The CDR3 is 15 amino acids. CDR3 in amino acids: CASSLGDVGTGELFF. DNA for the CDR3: TGTGCCAGCAGCTTGGGGGACGTTGGCACCGGGGAGCTGTTTTTT.

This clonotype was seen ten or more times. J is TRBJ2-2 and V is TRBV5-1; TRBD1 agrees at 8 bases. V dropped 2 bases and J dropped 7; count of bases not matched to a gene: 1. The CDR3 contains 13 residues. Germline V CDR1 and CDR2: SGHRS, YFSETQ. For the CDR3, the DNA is TGCGCCAGCAGCTTAACAGGGGGCGGGGAGCTGTTTTTT. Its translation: CASSLTGGGELFF.

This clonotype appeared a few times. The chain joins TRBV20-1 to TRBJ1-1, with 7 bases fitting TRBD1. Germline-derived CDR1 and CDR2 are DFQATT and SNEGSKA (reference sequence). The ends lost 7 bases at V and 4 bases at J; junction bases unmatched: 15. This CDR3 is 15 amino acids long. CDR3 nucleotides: TGCAGTGGATTAGATTATGGGACAGTCTCCACTGAAGCTTTCTTT. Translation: CSGLDYGTVSTEAFF.

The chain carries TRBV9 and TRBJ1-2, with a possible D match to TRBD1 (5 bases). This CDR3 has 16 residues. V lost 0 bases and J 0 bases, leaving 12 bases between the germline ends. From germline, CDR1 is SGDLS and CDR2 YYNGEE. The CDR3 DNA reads TGTGCCAGCAGCGTAGTCGGGCAGGGAACTAACTATGGCTACACCTTC. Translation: CASSVVGQGTNYGYTF.

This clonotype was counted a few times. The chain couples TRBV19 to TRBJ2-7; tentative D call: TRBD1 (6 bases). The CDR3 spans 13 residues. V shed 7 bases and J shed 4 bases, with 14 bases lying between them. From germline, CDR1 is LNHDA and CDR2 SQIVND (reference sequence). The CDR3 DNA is TGTGCCAGTACTCTCACAGGGTTGTACGAGCAGTACTTC. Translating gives CASTLTGLYEQYF.

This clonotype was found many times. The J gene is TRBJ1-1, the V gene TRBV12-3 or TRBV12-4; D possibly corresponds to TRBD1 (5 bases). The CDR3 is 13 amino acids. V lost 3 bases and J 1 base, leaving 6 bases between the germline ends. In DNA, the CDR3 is TGTGCCAGCAGTTTGGGGGAGAACACTGAAGCTTTCTTT. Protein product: CASSLGENTEAFF.

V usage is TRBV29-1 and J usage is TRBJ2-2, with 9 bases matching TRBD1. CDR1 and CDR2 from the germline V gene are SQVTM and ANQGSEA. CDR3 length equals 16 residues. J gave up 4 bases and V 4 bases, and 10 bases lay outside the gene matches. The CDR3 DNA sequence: TGCAGCGTTGGAGGCGGGACAGGGAAGGGCACCGGGGAGCTGTTTTTT. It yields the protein CSVGGGTGKGTGELFF.

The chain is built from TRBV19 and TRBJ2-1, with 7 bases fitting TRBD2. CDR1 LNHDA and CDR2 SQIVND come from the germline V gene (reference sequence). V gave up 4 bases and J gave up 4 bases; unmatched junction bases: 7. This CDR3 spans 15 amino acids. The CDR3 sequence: CASSRSSGPYNEQFF. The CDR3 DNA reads TGTGCCAGTAGTAGAAGTAGCGGGCCGTACAATGAGCAGTTCTTC.

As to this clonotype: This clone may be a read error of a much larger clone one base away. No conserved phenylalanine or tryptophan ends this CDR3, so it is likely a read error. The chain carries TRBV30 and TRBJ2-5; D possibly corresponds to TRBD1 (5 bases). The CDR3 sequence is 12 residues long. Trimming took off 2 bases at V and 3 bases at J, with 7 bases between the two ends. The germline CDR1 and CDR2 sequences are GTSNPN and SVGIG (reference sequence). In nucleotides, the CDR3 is TGTGCCTGGAGTCCAGGGAAAGAGACCCAGTACCTC. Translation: CAWSPGKETQYL.

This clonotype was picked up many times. The CDR3 region has the DNA TGTGCCAGCAGCTCGTTTACCCGGAACACCGGGGAGCTGTTTTTT. Amino acids: CASSSFTRNTGELFF. The rearrangement joins TRBV5-6 to TRBJ2-2; no clear D gene. Per the germline V gene, CDR1 is SGHDT and CDR2 is YYEEEE. V was pared by 3 bases and J by 1 base, with 10 bases between. The length of the CDR3 is 15 residues.

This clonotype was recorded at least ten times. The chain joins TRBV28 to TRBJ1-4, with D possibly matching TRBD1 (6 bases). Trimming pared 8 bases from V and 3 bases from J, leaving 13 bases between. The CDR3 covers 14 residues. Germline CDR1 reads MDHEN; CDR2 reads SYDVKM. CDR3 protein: CASYGGVSNEKLFF. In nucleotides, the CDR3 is TGTGCCAGCTACGGGGGCGTTTCTAATGAAAAACTGTTTTTT.

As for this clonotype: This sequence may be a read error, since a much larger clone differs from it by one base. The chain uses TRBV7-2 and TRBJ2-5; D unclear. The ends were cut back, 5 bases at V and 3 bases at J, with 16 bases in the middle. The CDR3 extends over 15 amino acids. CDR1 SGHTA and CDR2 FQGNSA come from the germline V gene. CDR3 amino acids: CASSQDIREEETQYF. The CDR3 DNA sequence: TGTGCCAGCAGCCAAGATATTCGAGAGGAAGAGACCCAGTACTTC.

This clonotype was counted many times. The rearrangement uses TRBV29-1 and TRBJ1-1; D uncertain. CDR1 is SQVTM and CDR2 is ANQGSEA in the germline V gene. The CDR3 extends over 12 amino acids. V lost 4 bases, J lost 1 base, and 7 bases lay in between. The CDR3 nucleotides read TGCAGCGTTGTCCCACCGAACACTGAAGCTTTCTTT. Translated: CSVVPPNTEAFF.

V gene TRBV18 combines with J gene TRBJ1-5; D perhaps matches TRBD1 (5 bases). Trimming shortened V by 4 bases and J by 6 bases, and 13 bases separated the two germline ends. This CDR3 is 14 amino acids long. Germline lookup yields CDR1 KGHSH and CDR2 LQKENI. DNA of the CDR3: TGTGCCAGCTCACAGGGGCCTGAGTTTCAGCCCCAGCATTTT. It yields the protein CASSQGPEFQPQHF.

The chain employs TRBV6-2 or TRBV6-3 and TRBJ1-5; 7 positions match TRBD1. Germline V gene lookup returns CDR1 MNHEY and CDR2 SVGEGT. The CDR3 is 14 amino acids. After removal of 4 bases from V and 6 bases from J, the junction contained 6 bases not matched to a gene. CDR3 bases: TGTGCCAGCAGTTTAACAGGGGTAGGTCAGCCCCAGCATTTT. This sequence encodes CASSLTGVGQPQHF.

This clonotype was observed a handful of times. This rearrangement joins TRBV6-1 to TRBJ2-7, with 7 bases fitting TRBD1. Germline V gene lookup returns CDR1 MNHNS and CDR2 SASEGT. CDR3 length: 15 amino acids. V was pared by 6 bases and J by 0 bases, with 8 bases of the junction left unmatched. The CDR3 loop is CASSLGGRLSYEQYF. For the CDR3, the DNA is TGTGCCAGCAGCCTAGGGGGCCGACTCTCCTACGAGCAGTACTTC.

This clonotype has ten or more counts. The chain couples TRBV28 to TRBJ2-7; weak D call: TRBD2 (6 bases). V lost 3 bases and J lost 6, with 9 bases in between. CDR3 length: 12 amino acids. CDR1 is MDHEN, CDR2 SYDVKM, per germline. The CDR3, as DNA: TGTGCCAGCAGTTTGACTAGTGTCGAGCAGTACTTC. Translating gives CASSLTSVEQYF.

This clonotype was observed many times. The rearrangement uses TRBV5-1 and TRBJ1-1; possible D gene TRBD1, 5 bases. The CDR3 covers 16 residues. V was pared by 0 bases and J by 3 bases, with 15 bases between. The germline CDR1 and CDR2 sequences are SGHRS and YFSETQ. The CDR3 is CASSLARSGLDTEAFF. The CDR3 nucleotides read TGCGCCAGCAGCTTGGCCAGGTCAGGGTTGGACACTGAAGCTTTCTTT. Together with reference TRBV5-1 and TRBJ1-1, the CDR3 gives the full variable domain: KAGVTQTPRYLIKTRGQQVTLSCSPISGHRSVSWYQQTPGQGLQFLFEYFSETQRNKGNFPGRFSGRQFSNSRSEMNVSTLELGDSALYLCASSLARSGLDTEAFFGQGTRLTVV.

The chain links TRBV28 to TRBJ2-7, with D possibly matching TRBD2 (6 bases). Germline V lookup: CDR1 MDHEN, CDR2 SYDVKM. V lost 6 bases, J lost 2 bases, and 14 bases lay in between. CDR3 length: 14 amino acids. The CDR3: CASRRGRVAYEQYF. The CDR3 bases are TGTGCCAGCAGGCGGGGCAGGGTGGCCTACGAGCAGTACTTC.

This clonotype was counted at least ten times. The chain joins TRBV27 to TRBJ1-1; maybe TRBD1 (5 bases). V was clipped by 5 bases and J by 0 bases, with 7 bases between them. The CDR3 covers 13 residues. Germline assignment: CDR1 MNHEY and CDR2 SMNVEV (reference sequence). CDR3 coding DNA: TGTGCCAGCAGTGGGGGGATGAACACTGAAGCTTTCTTT. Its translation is CASSGGMNTEAFF.

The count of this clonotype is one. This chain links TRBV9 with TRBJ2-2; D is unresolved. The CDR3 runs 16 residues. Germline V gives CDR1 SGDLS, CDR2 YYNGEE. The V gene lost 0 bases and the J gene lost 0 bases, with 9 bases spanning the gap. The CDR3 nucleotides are TGTGCCAGCAGCGTAGTCCCGGACGCGAACACCGGGGAGCTGTTTTTT. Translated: CASSVVPDANTGELFF.

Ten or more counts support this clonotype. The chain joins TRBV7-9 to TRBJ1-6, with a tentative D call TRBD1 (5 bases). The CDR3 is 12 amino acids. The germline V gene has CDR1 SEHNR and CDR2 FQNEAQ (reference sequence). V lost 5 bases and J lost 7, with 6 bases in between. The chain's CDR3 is CASSRQNSPLHF. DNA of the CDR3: TGTGCCAGCAGCAGACAGAATTCACCCCTCCACTTT.

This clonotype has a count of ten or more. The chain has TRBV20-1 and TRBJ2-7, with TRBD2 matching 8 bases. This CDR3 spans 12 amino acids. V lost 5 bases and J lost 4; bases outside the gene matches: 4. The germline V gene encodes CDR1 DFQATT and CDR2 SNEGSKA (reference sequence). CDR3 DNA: TGCAGTGCTCCAGGGACTAGGTACGAGCAGTACTTC. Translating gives CSAPGTRYEQYF.